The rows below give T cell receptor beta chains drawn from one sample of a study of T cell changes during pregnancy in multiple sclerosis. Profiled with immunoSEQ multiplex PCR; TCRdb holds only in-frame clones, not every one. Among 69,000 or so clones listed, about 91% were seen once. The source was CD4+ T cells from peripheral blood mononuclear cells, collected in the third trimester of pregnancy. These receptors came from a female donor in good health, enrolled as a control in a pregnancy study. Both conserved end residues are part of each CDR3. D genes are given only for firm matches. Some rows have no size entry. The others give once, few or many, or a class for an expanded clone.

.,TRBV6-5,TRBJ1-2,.,TGTGCCAGTTCGGAACAGGGCCTTGGCTACACCTTC,CASSEQGLGYTF
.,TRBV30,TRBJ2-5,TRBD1,TGTGCCTGGAGTGAAGACAGGGTAGAGACCCAGTACTTC,CAWSEDRVETQYF
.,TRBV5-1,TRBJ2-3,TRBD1,TGCGCCAGCAGCGAGGACAGGGAGACAGATACGCAGTATTTT,CASSEDRETDTQYF
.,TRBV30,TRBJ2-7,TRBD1,TGTGCCTGGAGTGTATATAACAGGGGGTCTGGCGAGCAGTACTTC,CAWSVYNRGSGEQYF
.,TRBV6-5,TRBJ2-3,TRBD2,TGTGCCAGCAGGACTAGCGGGGGGGCGGGAGATACGCAGTATTTT,CASRTSGGAGDTQYF
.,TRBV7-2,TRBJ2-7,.,TGTGCCAGCAGACAGACACTAGCCTCCTACGAGCAGTACTTC,CASRQTLASYEQYF
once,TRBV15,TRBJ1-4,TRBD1,TGTGCCACCAGCAGAGATGAGGAGGGGGCGCGTGAAAAACTGTTTTTT,CATSRDEEGAREKLFF
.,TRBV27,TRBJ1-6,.,TGTGCCAGCAGCCGGAGGACAGAATATAGCTCCTATAATTCACCCCTCCACTTT,CASSRRTEYSSYNSPLHF
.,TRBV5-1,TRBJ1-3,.,TGCGCCAGCAGCTTGGACAGTGTCTCTGGAAACACCATATATTTT,CASSLDSVSGNTIYF
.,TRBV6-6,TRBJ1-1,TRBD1,TGTGCCAGCAGGTATTTACAGGGGGCTAACACTGAAGCTTTCTTT,CASRYLQGANTEAFF
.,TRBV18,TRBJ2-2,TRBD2,TGTGCCAGCTCCCCCGGACTAGCGGGGGGTTCCACCGGGGAGCTGTTTTTT,CASSPGLAGGSTGELFF
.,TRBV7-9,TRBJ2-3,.,TGTGCCCTTGGGGGGGCAACTAGCACAGATACGCAGTATTTT,CALGGATSTDTQYF
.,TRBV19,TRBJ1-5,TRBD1,TGTGCCAGTTTGGGGGGAGAGGGGGCTAATTATCATCAGCCCCAGCATTTT,CASLGGEGANYHQPQHF
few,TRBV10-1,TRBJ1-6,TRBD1,TGCGCCAGCACCGGGACAGGGGGAAGTTCACCCCTCCACTTT,CASTGTGGSSPLHF
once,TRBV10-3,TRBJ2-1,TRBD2,TGTGCCATCAGTGAAGGGACTAGCGGGGGAGTTGAGCAGTTCTTC,CAISEGTSGGVEQFF
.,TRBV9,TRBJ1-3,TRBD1,TGTGCCAGCAGCGCCAGGGGGTCCGAAAACACCATATATTTT,CASSARGSENTIYF
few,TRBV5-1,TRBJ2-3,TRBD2,TGCGCCAGCAGCTTGGCCGGGGCGGGGGGCTCGGATACGCAGTATTTT,CASSLAGAGGSDTQYF
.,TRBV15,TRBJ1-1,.,TGTGCCACCAGCAGAGATCAGAAGAACACTGAAGCTTTCTTT,CATSRDQKNTEAFF
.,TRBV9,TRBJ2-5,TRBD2,TGTGCCAGCAGCGTGACGGGGGGGCAAGAGACCCAGTACTTC,CASSVTGGQETQYF
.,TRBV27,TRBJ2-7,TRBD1,TGTGCCAGCAGTACCTCGGGACAGGGTTCCTACGAGCAGTACTTC,CASSTSGQGSYEQYF
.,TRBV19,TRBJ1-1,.,TGTGCCAGTAGTAGGGGGTCAGGGTTAGGGGGGGGATCCTTTGAAGCTTTCTTT,CASSRGSGLGGGSFEAFF
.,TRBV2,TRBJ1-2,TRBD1,TGTGCCAGCAGTGTTAGGGGGCAAGAGTATGGCTACACCTTC,CASSVRGQEYGYTF
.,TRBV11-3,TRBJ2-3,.,TGTGCCAGCAGCCTACAGGGATCGACAGATACGCAGTATTTT,CASSLQGSTDTQYF
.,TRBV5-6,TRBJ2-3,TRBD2,TGTGCCAGCAGCCGGCGTAGCGGGGGGCGGGTGGATACGCAGTATTTT,CASSRRSGGRVDTQYF
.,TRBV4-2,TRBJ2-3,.,TGTGCCAGCAGCCATAGTATCGGTAGCACAGATACGCAGTATTTT,CASSHSIGSTDTQYF
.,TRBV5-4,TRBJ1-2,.,TGTGCCAGCAGCTTGGACAGGGCTAACTATGGCTACACCTTC,CASSLDRANYGYTF
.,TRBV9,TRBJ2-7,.,TGTGCCAGCAGCTTGACAGGTTCCGGATACGAGCAGTACTTC,CASSLTGSGYEQYF
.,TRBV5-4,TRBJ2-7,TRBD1,TGTGCCAGCAGCCCACCGCCGGGACAGGGTTACGAGCAGTACTTC,CASSPPPGQGYEQYF
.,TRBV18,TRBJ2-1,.,TGTGCCAGCTCACCGAACAGGGAATCCTACAATGAGCAGTTCTTC,CASSPNRESYNEQFF
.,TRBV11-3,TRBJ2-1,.,TGTGCCAGCAGCCCCGGGGGAGGCCTCGGCAATGAGCAGTTCTTC,CASSPGGGLGNEQFF
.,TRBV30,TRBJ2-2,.,TGTGCCTGGAGCTCAGGGCCGAGGGAGCTGTTTTTT,CAWSSGPRELFF
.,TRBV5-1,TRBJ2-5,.,TGCGCCAGCAGCTTGGGCGTGAAAGAGACCCAGTACTTC,CASSLGVKETQYF
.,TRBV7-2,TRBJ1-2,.,TGTGCCAGCAGCCGCGGGGTGGACTATGGCTACACCTTC,CASSRGVDYGYTF
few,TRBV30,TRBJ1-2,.,TGTGCCTGCCCCCTTGGGCCAGCTAACTATGGCTACACCTTC,CACPLGPANYGYTF
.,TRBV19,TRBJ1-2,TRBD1,TGTGCCAGTAGTACAGACAGGGACTATGGCTACACCTTC,CASSTDRDYGYTF
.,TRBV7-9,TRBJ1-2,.,TGTGCCAGCAGCCCCCTCGGGGGGGAGACTAACTATGGCTACACCTTC,CASSPLGGETNYGYTF
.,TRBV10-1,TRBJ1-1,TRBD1,TGCGCCAGCAGTCCCCCATCTAAGTACAAGACAGGGCGACTGAACACTGAAGCTTTCTTT,CASSPPSKYKTGRLNTEAFF
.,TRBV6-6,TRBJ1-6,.,TGTGCCAGCACCCCCCGCGGGGAAAATTCACCCCTCCACTTT,CASTPRGENSPLHF
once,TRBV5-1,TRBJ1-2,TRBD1,TGCGCCAGCAGCCTCGGACAGGGGAGTGGCTACACCTTC,CASSLGQGSGYTF
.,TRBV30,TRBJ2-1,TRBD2,TGTGCCTGGAGTACCGGACTAGCGGGTTACAATGAGCAGTTCTTC,CAWSTGLAGYNEQFF
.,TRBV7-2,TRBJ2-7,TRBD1,TGTGCCAGCAGCTTAGCCGGGACAGGGGCCTCCTACGAGCAGTACTTC,CASSLAGTGASYEQYF
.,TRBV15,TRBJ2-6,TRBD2,TGTGCCACCAGCAGAGAGGGGGAGGGGTACACTGGGGCCAACGTCCTGACTTTC,CATSREGEGYTGANVLTF
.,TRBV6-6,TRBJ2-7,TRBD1,TGTGCCAGCAGTAGGACAGGGGACCGCTACGAGCAGTACTTC,CASSRTGDRYEQYF
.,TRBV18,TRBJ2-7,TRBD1,TGTGCCAGCTCACCAAGGGACAGAACCTACGAGCAGTACTTC,CASSPRDRTYEQYF
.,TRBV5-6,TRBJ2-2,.,TGTGCCAGCAGCTTGCAGGGTGGCACCGGGGAGCTGTTTTTT,CASSLQGGTGELFF
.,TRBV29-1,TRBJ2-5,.,TGCAGCGGTACAGGGATCGGGGCAGAGACCCAGTACTTC,CSGTGIGAETQYF
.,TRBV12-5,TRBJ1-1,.,TGTGCTAGTGGTTTGGTACCTCTTCAGGGGAACACTGAAGCTTTCTTT,CASGLVPLQGNTEAFF
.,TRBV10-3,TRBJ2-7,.,TGTGCCATCAGTGACATTAGGCGGGGAGGAGCCTACGAGCAGTACTTC,CAISDIRRGGAYEQYF
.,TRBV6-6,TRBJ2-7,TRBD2,TGTGCCAGCAGACAGACTAGCGGGGTCCTCTACGAGCAGTACTTC,CASRQTSGVLYEQYF
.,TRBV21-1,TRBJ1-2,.,TGTGCCAGCAGCTCCGCGGACTATGGCTACACCTTC,CASSSADYGYTF
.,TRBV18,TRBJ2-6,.,TGTGCCAGCTCACCACCCCTCTCTCCTTCTGGGGCCAACGTCCTGACTTTC,CASSPPLSPSGANVLTF
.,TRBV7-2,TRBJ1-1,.,TGTGCCAGCAGCACCGACAGCCACACTGAAGCTTTCTTT,CASSTDSHTEAFF